The sequence of this T cell receptor (beta chain) was determined in a study of blood T cell repertoires in COVID-19. As for the study in general: The samples span acute and convalescent COVID-19 from the United States, Italy and Spain.

Looked up from germline, CDR1 is LGHNA and CDR2 is YNFKEQ. The CDR3 totals 16 residues. The J segment lost 0 bases and the V segment lost 5 bases, leaving 6 bases of the junction unmatched. TCRdb's table, derived via immunoSEQ multiplex PCR, lists solely in-frame clones and lacks some. Among some 64,000 clones listed, more than 75% were seen once. The source of this sequence is a human donor in a cohort sampled during active COVID-19. The sequencing input was peripheral blood. This chain links TRBV4-2 with TRBJ2-3, with TRBD2 matching 9 bases. The CDR3 nucleotides read TGTGCCAGCAGCTATAGCGGGGGCCTTAGCACAGATACGCAGTATTTT. It encodes CASSYSGGLSTDTQYF.